The subject of this entry is one T cell receptor beta chain. CDR3 size: 14 residues. Germline-derived CDR1 and CDR2 are GTSNPN and SVGIG (reference sequence). Unmatched junction bases numbered 4, after V lost 2 bases and J lost 1 base. This sample is drawn from a study of T cells in Graves' hyperthyroidism and ophthalmopathy. Stable hyperthyroidism: no ophthalmopathy progression over 18 months of follow-up. Clinical symptoms, serum thyroxine, TRAb, thyroid ultrasound and orbital computed tomography established diagnosis. Researchers took RNA transcripts and amplified the TCR beta CDR3 regions from them. During a first-round RT-PCR of the TCR CDR3, the HTBI primer set was used. TCRdb reanalysed the multiplex PCR reads using MiXCR and keeps one entry per CDR3 protein. The data hold approximately 600,000 distinct CDR3 sequences, with 15% to 20% observed a single time.

The sequenced sample consisted of blood. J is TRBJ1-1 and V is TRBV30; 7 bases are shared with TRBD1. The sequence derives from a woman aged 30 to 39 with Graves' hyperthyroidism. This CDR3 reads CAWSRHRGNTEAFF. CDR3 in DNA: TGTGCCTGGAGTAGACACAGGGGGAACACTGAAGCTTTCTTT.